The rows below give T cell receptor beta chains drawn from one sample of a study of CD8+ T cells in alopecia areata. Clones were read by immunoSEQ multiplex PCR, and TCRdb kept only the in-frame ones, dropping some. The table shows 150,000 or so clones, with around 58% occurring only once. This material consisted of CD4+ T cells sorted from blood, taken between weeks 55 and 65, from a patient treated with tofacitinib. All receptors come from a human donor with alopecia areata. Both conserved end residues are part of each CDR3. A D gene is named only where the DNA matches it firmly. Clone size is not always given. Where it is, it says once, few, many or a class for expanded clones.

d_call	v_call	j_call	clone_size	cdr3_aa	cdr3_nt
.	TRBV4-1	TRBJ2-3	.	CASSKDRTGTDTQYF	TGCGCCAGCAGCAAAGATCGGACCGGCACAGATACGCAGTATTTT
TRBD1	TRBV4-1	TRBJ1-5	.	CASSRTGDQPQHF	TGCGCCAGCAGCCGGACAGGCGATCAGCCCCAGCATTTT
.	TRBV7-2	TRBJ1-6	few	CASSLTGPNSPLHF	TGTGCCAGCAGCCTGACAGGACCTAATTCACCCCTCCACTTT
.	TRBV19	TRBJ2-3	.	CASSLSRADTQYF	TGTGCCAGTAGTCTTTCTAGGGCAGATACGCAGTATTTT
TRBD1	TRBV5-1	TRBJ2-3	.	CASSLRQGSDTQYF	TGCGCCAGCAGCCTCCGACAGGGATCAGATACGCAGTATTTT
.	TRBV27	TRBJ2-7	.	CASSLREPYEQYF	TGTGCCAGCAGTTTGAGAGAGCCCTACGAGCAGTACTTC
.	TRBV11-2	TRBJ2-1	.	CASSLEAFNEQFF	TGTGCCAGCAGCTTAGAGGCCTTCAATGAGCAGTTCTTC
.	TRBV30	TRBJ1-3	.	CAWTRDLGNTIYF	TGTGCCTGGACCCGGGACCTTGGAAACACCATATATTTT
.	TRBV5-1	TRBJ2-7	.	CASSSRELREQYF	TGCGCCAGCAGCTCCAGGGAGCTCCGCGAGCAGTACTTC
.	TRBV7-2	TRBJ2-3	.	CASSLNRGAADTQYF	TGTGCCAGCAGCTTGAATCGGGGGGCGGCAGATACGCAGTATTTT
.	TRBV19	TRBJ2-5	.	CASRTSYQETQYF	TGTGCCAGCAGGACATCCTACCAAGAGACCCAGTACTTC
.	TRBV29-1	TRBJ2-3	.	CSVVQGGVTQYF	TGCAGCGTTGTACAGGGAGGAGTTACGCAGTATTTT
.	TRBV25-1	TRBJ1-1	few	CASSERRTTEAFF	TGTGCCAGCAGTGAGCGCAGAACCACTGAAGCTTTCTTT
.	TRBV9	TRBJ1-4	.	CASSASQGLDEKLFF	TGTGCCAGCAGCGCCTCACAGGGTTTGGATGAAAAACTGTTTTTT
.	TRBV25-1	TRBJ2-2	.	CASRDTTGIGELFF	TGTGCCAGCAGGGACACCACAGGGATCGGGGAGCTGTTTTTT
.	TRBV19	TRBJ1-5	many	CASSIDRTDQPQHF	TGTGCCAGTAGTATAGATCGGACAGATCAGCCCCAGCATTTT
TRBD1	TRBV29-1	TRBJ1-1	few	CSVRTGRDTEAFF	TGCAGCGTCAGGACAGGGAGGGACACTGAAGCTTTCTTT
TRBD1	TRBV19	TRBJ2-4	.	CASRRPGTGPMDF	TGTGCCAGTAGACGTCCCGGGACAGGGCCGATGGACTTC
TRBD2	TRBV14	TRBJ2-1	.	CASSHPRTSGAYNEQFF	TGTGCCAGCAGCCACCCCCGGACTAGCGGGGCCTACAATGAGCAGTTCTTC
.	TRBV5-6	TRBJ2-7	once	CASSFRILTRPAREQYF	TGTGCCAGCAGCTTCAGAATTCTGACACGCCCCGCGCGGGAGCAGTACTTC
.	TRBV25-1	TRBJ1-1	.	CASSESQGMNTEAFF	TGTGCCAGCAGTGAATCCCAAGGGATGAACACTGAAGCTTTCTTT
TRBD1	TRBV7-6	TRBJ2-5	.	CASSFLGTGKETQYF	TGTGCCAGCAGCTTTTTGGGGACAGGGAAAGAGACCCAGTACTTC
.	TRBV20-1	TRBJ2-5	.	CSARREETQYF	TGCAGTGCTAGAAGGGAAGAGACCCAGTACTTC
.	TRBV29-1	TRBJ2-7	.	CSVSGRGGSYEQYF	TGCAGCGTCTCCGGTAGAGGCGGCTCCTACGAGCAGTACTTC
TRBD2	TRBV4-1	TRBJ2-5	.	CASSQDWGGSGGFGETQYF	TGCGCCAGCAGCCAAGATTGGGGAGGTAGCGGGGGGTTTGGAGAGACCCAGTACTTC